The 27 T cell receptor beta chains in this list originate from one sample, sequenced in a study of graft-versus-host responses after intestinal transplantation. The antigens of these receptors remain unknown. TCRdb keeps only in-frame clones here, not all; method: immunoSEQ multiplex PCR. The table lists about 38,000 clones, approximately 94% of them singletons. Sequenced here: unstimulated CD4+ T cells sorted from spleen or lymph node cells, sampled before transplant. The receptors stem from a human donor who was the organ donor for an intestinal transplant.

CDR3: CAWGETQYF. The CDR3 DNA reads as TGTGCCTGGGGCGAGACCCAGTACTTC. This rearrangement joins TRBV6-4 to TRBJ2-5; maybe TRBD1 (5 bases). Germline assignment: CDR1 MRHNA and CDR2 SNTAGT. V was trimmed by 11 bases and J by 5 bases, leaving 6 bases between them. The CDR3 extends over 9 amino acids.

The chain couples TRBV6-5 to TRBJ2-2; D is possibly TRBD2 (6 bases). Germline loops: CDR1 MNHEY, CDR2 SVGAGI. V lost 1 base and J 3 bases, leaving 6 bases between the germline ends. CDR3 length: 14 amino acids. The CDR3 DNA sequence: TGTGCCAGCAGTTACTGGGGGGACACCGGGGAGCTGTTTTTT. Residues: CASSYWGDTGELFF.

CDR3 bases: TGTGCCAGCAGCTTAGACGTAGGACGGGTTGAAGCTTTCTTT. Its protein product is CASSLDVGRVEAFF. The chain is built from TRBV11-2 and TRBJ1-1; no firm D call. CDR1 SGHAT and CDR2 FQNNGV come from the germline V gene. The V gene lost 0 bases and the J gene lost 7 bases, with 12 bases spanning the gap. The CDR3 is 14 amino acids. The full variable domain, in which reference TRBV11-2 and TRBJ1-1 provide the parts outside the CDR3, is EAGVAQSPRYKIIEKRQSVAFWCNPISGHATLYWYQQILGQGPKLLIQFQNNGVVDDSQLPKDRFSAERLKGVDSTLKIQPAKLEDSAVYLCASSLDVGRVEAFFGQGTRLTVV.

This chain uses TRBV15 with TRBJ1-5; D is uncertain. The V end was cut by 2 bases, the J end by 6 bases, with 17 bases between. Germline lookup yields CDR1 LNHNV and CDR2 YYDKDF (reference sequence). The CDR3 covers 16 residues. This CDR3 is CATSRKDVGNPQPQHF. The CDR3 bases are TGTGCCACCAGCAGAAAGGACGTGGGCAATCCTCAGCCCCAGCATTTT. The full variable domain, with the rest looked up from reference TRBV15 and TRBJ1-5, is DAMVIQNPRYQVTQFGKPVTLSCSQTLNHNVMYWYQQKSSQAPKLLFHYYDKDFNNEADTPDNFQSRRPNTSFCFLDIRSPGLGDTAMYLCATSRKDVGNPQPQHFGDGTRLSIL.

The chain is built from TRBV6-1 and TRBJ2-5; the match to TRBD1 covers 8 bases. Unmatched junction bases numbered 7, after V lost 5 bases and J lost 5 bases. CDR3 size: 14 residues. Looked up from germline, CDR1 is MNHNS and CDR2 is SASEGT. The CDR3, as DNA: TGTGCCAGCAGTCCACGACAGGGGCGGGAGACCCAGTACTTC. Translation: CASSPRQGRETQYF.

The chain has TRBV15 and TRBJ2-5; D is ambiguous. Germline CDR1 reads LNHNV; CDR2 reads YYDKDF (reference sequence). Trimming shortened V by 5 bases and J by 7 bases, and 11 bases separated the two germline ends. The CDR3 is made up of 12 amino acids. This chain's CDR3 is CATSEDGWTQYF. DNA for the CDR3: TGTGCCACCAGCGAGGACGGGTGGACCCAGTACTTC.

V usage is TRBV4-1 and J usage is TRBJ1-6; TRBD1 matches 7 bases. There are 15 residues in the CDR3. Looked up from germline, CDR1 is MGHRA and CDR2 is YSYEKL. The ends lost 1 base at V and 6 bases at J; junction bases unmatched: 3. The CDR3 is CASSQGGTVNSPLHF. CDR3 sequence (DNA): TGCGCCAGCAGCCAAGGGGGGACAGTTAATTCACCCCTCCACTTT.

The chain carries TRBV5-8 and TRBJ1-3; 7 bases are shared with TRBD1. V dropped 3 bases and J dropped 3; count of bases not matched to a gene: 12. Germline V lookup: CDR1 SGHTS, CDR2 YDEGEE. This CDR3 contains 17 residues. The CDR3 DNA reads as TGTGCCAGCAGCTCCGATCACTACTACAGGGGTGGAAACACCATATATTTT. This translates into CASSSDHYYRGGNTIYF.

The V gene is TRBV5-6, the J gene TRBJ2-7; no clear D. V was cut by 4 bases and J by 5 bases, with 13 bases left in between. This CDR3 has 13 amino acids. CDR1 and CDR2 from the germline V gene are SGHDT and YYEEEE. The CDR3 coding sequence is TGTGCCAGCAGCCTTGCACTGCCCCACGAGCAGTACTTC. Its translation: CASSLALPHEQYF.

The chain recombines TRBV1 with TRBJ2-2; the tabulated D call, TRBD2, remains unverified against the DNA. TRBV1 is assigned pseudogene status. This CDR3 spans 17 amino acids. The CDR3 DNA follows: TGCACCAGCAGCCATCCCAGCGGGGGGGGCAGCACCGGGGAGCTGTTTTTT. Translating gives CTSSHPSGGGSTGELFF.

V is TRBV5-6 and J is TRBJ2-3; D is possibly TRBD2 (7 bases). The CDR3 runs to 16 residues. V lost 1 base, J lost 6 bases, and 18 bases lay in between. Germline CDR1 is SGHDT and CDR2 is YYEEEE. The CDR3 here is CASSLFRGGPDDTQYF. CDR3 in DNA: TGTGCCAGCAGCTTGTTTCGCGGGGGCCCGGATGATACGCAGTATTTT.

CDR3 amino acids: CASSSPRGGLSYEQYF. In DNA form, the CDR3 reads TGTGCCAGCAGCTCGCCCCGCGGGGGACTCTCCTACGAGCAGTACTTC. The chain recombines TRBV5-4 with TRBJ2-7; 7 bases match TRBD2. V lost 3 bases to trimming and J lost 0 bases; unmatched junction nucleotides: 9. The germline CDR1 and CDR2 sequences are SGHNT and YYREEE (reference sequence). CDR3 length: 16 amino acids.

CDR3: CAWNPYRGAEAFF. CDR3 coding DNA: TGTGCCTGGAATCCATACAGGGGCGCTGAAGCTTTCTTT. V gene TRBV30 combines with J gene TRBJ1-1; 7 bases line up with TRBD1. Germline V gene sequence: CDR1 GTSNPN, CDR2 SVGIG (reference sequence). CDR3 length equals 13 residues. J was trimmed by 6 bases and V by 4 bases; bases with no gene match: 8.

This rearrangement joins TRBV4-2 to TRBJ2-5, with 10 bases identical to TRBD2. Germline V CDR1 and CDR2: LGHNA, YNFKEQ. With V trimmed by 0 bases and J by 4 bases, 11 bases remained unmatched. CDR3 size: 18 residues. CDR3 sequence reads: CASSQEWAGLADGETQYF. For the CDR3, the DNA is TGTGCCAGCAGCCAAGAATGGGCAGGACTAGCGGATGGAGAGACCCAGTACTTC.

The genes are TRBV23-1 and TRBJ1-1; 8 bases fit TRBD1. TRBV23-1 has ORF status, its function being uncertain. This CDR3 is built from 11 residues. V trimming: 4 bases; J trimming: 8 bases; junction bases outside the gene matches: 0. Here the CDR3 DNA reads TGCGCCAGCAGTCGGGACAGGGAAGCTTTCTTT. Its protein product is CASSRDREAFF.

The DNA of the CDR3 is TGTGCCAGCTCACCACGGGCAGGCTACGAGCAGTACTTC. It encodes CASSPRAGYEQYF. The V gene is TRBV18, the J gene TRBJ2-7; D uncertain. The CDR3 totals 13 residues. From germline, CDR1 is KGHSH and CDR2 LQKENI. V was trimmed by 1 base and J by 3 bases, leaving 7 bases between them.

The gene calls are TRBV7-2 and TRBJ1-1, with D possibly being TRBD1 (5 bases). The germline V gene encodes CDR1 SGHTA and CDR2 FQGNSA. This CDR3 is built from 14 residues. Trimming shortened V by 2 bases and J by 10 bases, and 17 bases separated the two germline ends. The CDR3 spells CASSLPAGFIGAFF. The CDR3 bases are TGTGCCAGCAGCTTACCCGCAGGGTTCATAGGAGCTTTCTTT.

This rearrangement joins TRBV6-6 to TRBJ2-3; perhaps TRBD2 as D (7 bases). The CDR3 length is 15 residues. Per germline, CDR1 MNHNY and CDR2 SVGAGI (reference sequence). The germline V and J ends were trimmed by 0 bases and 1 base, with 8 bases remaining between them. Written as DNA, the CDR3 is TGTGCCAGCAGTTACTCAGGGGGGGGCACAGATACGCAGTATTTT. Translation gives CASSYSGGGTDTQYF.

The sample holds one count of this clone. The V and J genes are TRBV6-1 and TRBJ2-7; the D gene is possibly TRBD1 (5 bases). This CDR3 is built from 11 residues. V was clipped by 6 bases and J by 3 bases, with 6 bases between them. CDR1 MNHNS and CDR2 SASEGT come from the germline V gene. In DNA form, the CDR3 reads TGTGCCAGCAGGCAGGGCTACGAGCAGTACTTC. It translates to CASRQGYEQYF.

The chain employs TRBV14 and TRBJ1-6; D is unresolved. Looked up from germline, CDR1 is SGHDN and CDR2 is FVKESK. V lost 3 bases and J lost 3, with 15 bases in between. The CDR3 sequence is 17 residues long. The CDR3 nucleotides read TGTGCCAGCAGCCACAACCGACGCGCGGACTATAATTCACCCCTCCACTTT. Translating gives CASSHNRRADYNSPLHF. The variable domain in full, completed from reference TRBV14 and TRBJ1-6, reads EAGVTQFPSHSVIEKGQTVTLRCDPISGHDNLYWYRRVMGKEIKFLLHFVKESKQDESGMPNNRFLAERTGGTYSTLKVQPAELEDSGVYFCASSHNRRADYNSPLHFGNGTRLTVT.

This clone has just one count. The chain links TRBV5-4 to TRBJ2-3; either TRBD1 or TRBD2 may supply D (5 bases each). Trimming removed 1 base at V and 0 bases at J, with 9 bases between. The V gene's germline CDR1 is SGHNT and CDR2 YYREEE (reference sequence). This CDR3 contains 15 residues. The DNA of the CDR3 is TGTGCCAGCAGCTTGCCTCGGGACAGCACAGATACGCAGTATTTT. It encodes CASSLPRDSTDTQYF.

The V gene is TRBV19, the J gene TRBJ1-1; 7 bases are a match to TRBD1. The V segment lost 4 bases and the J segment 1 base; nucleotides outside the gene matches: 9. The germline V gene encodes CDR1 LNHDA and CDR2 SQIVND (reference sequence). The CDR3 covers 16 residues. CDR3 sequence (DNA): TGTGCCAGTAGTAAGTCTGGGACAGTGGAGAACACTGAAGCTTTCTTT. Its translation is CASSKSGTVENTEAFF. The full variable domain, with the rest looked up from reference TRBV19 and TRBJ1-1, is DGGITQSPKYLFRKEGQNVTLSCEQNLNHDAMYWYRQDPGQGLRLIYYSQIVNDFQKGDIAEGYSVSREKKESFPLTVTSAQKNPTAFYLCASSKSGTVENTEAFFGQGTRLTVV.

In this sample, this clone turned up once. The chain uses TRBV30 and TRBJ1-2, with 10 bases identical to TRBD1. Germline V CDR1 and CDR2: GTSNPN, SVGIG (reference sequence). The V and J ends lost 7 bases and 6 bases, in that order; junction bases with no gene match: 8. This CDR3 is 13 amino acids long. CDR3 residues: CAYSDRGTDGYTF. CDR3 nucleotide sequence: TGTGCCTACTCGGACAGGGGGACGGATGGCTACACCTTC.

The rearrangement links TRBV6-5 to TRBJ2-7, with 7 bases fitting TRBD1. Germline V gene sequence: CDR1 MNHEY, CDR2 SVGAGI. The CDR3 covers 14 residues. V was clipped by 7 bases and J by 3 bases; unmatched bases: 9. CDR3 residues: CASIRTGLSYEQYF. In nucleotides, the CDR3 is TGTGCCAGCATCAGGACAGGACTCAGCTACGAGCAGTACTTC.

This chain uses TRBV19 with TRBJ2-3; D may be TRBD1 (6 bases). The germline V gene encodes CDR1 LNHDA and CDR2 SQIVND (reference sequence). The length of the CDR3 is 16 residues. Deletions cut 0 bases from V and 1 base from J, with 11 bases between. The chain's CDR3 is CASSIDIRTGTDTQYF. The CDR3 DNA is TGTGCCAGTAGTATAGATATACGGACAGGCACAGATACGCAGTATTTT.

This clone has a single count. V and J are TRBV28 and TRBJ2-2; 13 nucleotides line up with TRBD2. CDR1 is MDHEN and CDR2 is SYDVKM in the germline V gene. CDR3 length: 16 amino acids. With V trimmed by 7 bases and J by 6 bases, 8 bases remained unmatched. CDR3 DNA sequence: TGTGCCAGCACTTCGACCGGGACTAGCGGGGCCGGGGAGCTGTTTTTT. It encodes CASTSTGTSGAGELFF. Based on the CDR3 plus reference TRBV28 and TRBJ2-2, the full variable domain is DVKVTQSSRYLVKRTGEKVFLECVQDMDHENMFWYRQDPGLGLRLIYFSYDVKMKEKGDIPEGYSVSREKKERFSLILESASTNQTSMYLCASTSTGTSGAGELFFGEGSRLTVL.

The V gene is TRBV30, the J gene TRBJ2-5, with 10 bases fitting TRBD2. Trimming took 1 base from V and 2 from J; bases not matched to a gene: 13. This CDR3 is built from 18 residues. Germline CDR1 and CDR2: GTSNPN and SVGIG (reference sequence). CDR3 sequence (DNA): TGTGCCTGGAGTGCCTCAGGGGTAGCGGGGGGCTATCAAGAGACCCAGTACTTC. This codes for CAWSASGVAGGYQETQYF.